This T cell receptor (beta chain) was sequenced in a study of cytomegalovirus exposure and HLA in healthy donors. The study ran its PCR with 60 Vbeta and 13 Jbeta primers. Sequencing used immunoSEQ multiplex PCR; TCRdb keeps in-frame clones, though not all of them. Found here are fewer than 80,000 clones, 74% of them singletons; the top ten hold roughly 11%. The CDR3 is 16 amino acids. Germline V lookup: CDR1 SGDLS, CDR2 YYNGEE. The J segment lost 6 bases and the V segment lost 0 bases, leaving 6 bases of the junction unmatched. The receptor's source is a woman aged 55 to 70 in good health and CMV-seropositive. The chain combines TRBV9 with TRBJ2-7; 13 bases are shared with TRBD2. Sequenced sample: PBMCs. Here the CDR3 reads CASSVGGLAGRFEQYF. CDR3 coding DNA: TGTGCCAGCAGCGTAGGGGGACTAGCGGGGAGGTTCGAGCAGTACTTC.